Each of the 4 T cell receptor beta chains below was sequenced from the same sample in a study of shared clonotypes between healthy human individuals. Method: immunoSEQ multiplex PCR; TCRdb's copy keeps in-frame clones and lacks some. The sample contains 450,000 to 600,000 clones, 75% to 85% of which appear only once. The specimen sequenced was PBMCs. The receptors originated from a woman between 40 and 55 years old in good health. Some clones in this sample may be carry-over from other donors' samples.

V usage is TRBV9 and J usage is TRBJ2-3, with 8 positions matching TRBD2. Germline V gives CDR1 SGDLS, CDR2 YYNGEE. Trimming removed 4 bases from V and 2 bases from J; junction bases left unmatched: 6. The CDR3 has 15 residues. Written as DNA, the CDR3 is TGTGCCAGCAGCCCCCAGGGACTAGTCACAGATACGCAGTATTTT. Translation gives CASSPQGLVTDTQYF.

This clone has only one observation. This sequence joins TRBV11-2 and TRBJ2-5; TRBD1 matches 7 bases. The DNA end lines up better with TRBJ2-7; the J call may be wrong. The CDR3 is made up of 15 amino acids. Germline V lookup: CDR1 SGHAT, CDR2 FQNNGV. CDR3 protein: CASSDYRGKGYEQYF. For the CDR3, the DNA is TGTGCCAGCAGCGACTACAGGGGTAAGGGCTACGAGCAGTACTTC.

The rearrangement links TRBV7-2 to TRBJ2-3; 7 positions agree with TRBD2. The CDR3 extends over 14 amino acids. The V gene's germline CDR1 is SGHTA and CDR2 FQGNSA. V trimming: 4 bases; J trimming: 6 bases; junction bases outside the gene matches: 7. In DNA form, the CDR3 reads TGTGCCAGCAGCTGGACCGTCGGGGGGGATACGCAGTATTTT. Its translation: CASSWTVGGDTQYF.

J is TRBJ2-5 and V is TRBV9; unclear D gene. Trimming pared 1 base from V and 5 bases from J, leaving 12 bases between. Germline V gene lookup returns CDR1 SGDLS and CDR2 YYNGEE. This CDR3 comprises 14 residues. The DNA for the CDR3 is TGTGCCAGCAGCGTATCCCCCCTGGTGGAGACCCAGTACTTC. Its translation is CASSVSPLVETQYF.